This T cell receptor (beta chain) came from a study of CD8 T cells in ankylosing spondylitis. Regarding the study as a whole: Enrichment of disease-linked clones was reportedly significant in matched ankylosing spondylitis synovial fluid. Fewer than ten highly homologous variants made up a TCR beta motif that seemed to typify ankylosing spondylitis blood.

This clonotype was picked up a small number of times. Its antigen is not identified. TCRdb used MiXCR to reprocess the 5' RACE reads, holding one entry per CDR3 protein. This sample carries 200,000 to 250,000 distinct CDR3 sequences, roughly 24% of them seen once, and the ten largest clones take about 6.2%. The CDR3 is 15 amino acids. Trimming cost V 3 bases and J 7 bases; bases outside gene matches: 7. Germline CDR1 is SGHDN and CDR2 is FVKESK. Sequenced input: blood, either unsorted or a sorted T cell fraction (not recorded which). The receptor was isolated from a male donor with ankylosing spondylitis or in good health (not recorded which). This chain uses TRBV14 with TRBJ2-1, with 9 bases aligning to TRBD1. The CDR3 DNA follows: TGTGCCAGCAGCCACCGGGACAGGGTGGGGAATGAGCAGTTCTTC. It codes for CASSHRDRVGNEQFF.